One sample yielded the 13 T cell receptor beta chains listed below, sequenced in a study of beta chain features in type 1 diabetes. Their antigens remain unidentified. Study-wide findings and caveats: Type 1 diabetes patients showed a moderate but significant shortening of TCRB CDR3s in all four CD4+ subsets.

Reverse transcription of all isolated RNA meant that expressed TCRB transcripts were sequenced. Repertoires were generated with immunoSEQ multiplex PCR, while TCRdb's copy carries only in-frame clones and drops some. The sample gives about 160,000 clones, roughly 7.1% of which show up once; 0.94% is in the top ten. Sequencing was performed on central memory CD4+ T cells from blood. Source of these receptors: a woman in her thirties or forties with type 1 diabetes.

This clone was counted between two and nine times. The chain combines TRBV6-5 with TRBJ1-2; 7 bases agree with TRBD1. Germline V gene data show CDR1 as MNHEY and CDR2 as SVGAGI. CDR3 length equals 15 residues. V lost 4 bases and J lost 7; bases outside the gene matches: 12. The CDR3 here is CASSSPTGYVGGYTF. DNA of the CDR3: TGTGCCAGCAGTTCCCCGACAGGGTATGTTGGTGGCTACACCTTC.

The chain carries TRBV19 and TRBJ1-2; TRBD1 matches 8 bases. V lost 3 bases, J lost 8 bases, and 8 bases stayed unmatched. The CDR3 runs 14 residues. Germline-derived CDR1 and CDR2 are LNHDA and SQIVND (reference sequence). The CDR3 nucleotides are TGTGCCAGTAGTATTCAGGGGGCAGTCAGCGGCTACACCTTC. Amino acids: CASSIQGAVSGYTF.

The chain combines TRBV9 with TRBJ2-3; a possible D gene is TRBD1 (6 bases). Germline CDR1 is SGDLS and CDR2 is YYNGEE. V lost 0 bases to trimming and J lost 4 bases, with 12 bases between them. CDR3 length: 15 residues. CDR3 residues: CASSVEETGSDTQYF. Here the CDR3 DNA reads TGTGCCAGCAGCGTAGAAGAGACAGGATCAGATACGCAGTATTTT.

A few counts support this clone. The rearrangement links TRBV28 to TRBJ2-7, with 7 positions matching TRBD1. The CDR3 is made up of 13 amino acids. V was pared by 9 bases and J by 2 bases, with 7 bases of the junction left unmatched. Germline V gives CDR1 MDHEN, CDR2 SYDVKM. CDR3 in DNA: TGTGCCAGTCTGGACAGGCTAACCTACGAGCAGTACTTC. Its translation: CASLDRLTYEQYF.

The CDR3 reads CASSDDRGTDTQYF. CDR3 nucleotide sequence: TGCGCCAGCAGCGACGACAGGGGCACAGATACGCAGTATTTT. The V call is TRBV5-1, the J call TRBJ2-3; 7 nucleotides match TRBD1. The CDR3 extends over 14 amino acids. V was clipped by 4 bases and J by 1 base; unmatched bases: 3. Germline V gives CDR1 SGHRS, CDR2 YFSETQ.

Only a few counts were recorded for this clone. The rearrangement uses TRBV5-1 and TRBJ2-7; D call uncertain. V was cut by 0 bases and J by 3 bases, with 10 bases left in between. Germline V lookup: CDR1 SGHRS, CDR2 YFSETQ. This CDR3 has 14 amino acids. The CDR3 bases are TGCGCCAGCAGCTTGGTTACGGCTAGCTACGAGCAGTACTTC. Translating it yields CASSLVTASYEQYF.

V is TRBV5-6 and J is TRBJ2-7, with a tentative D call TRBD1 (6 bases). Between the trimmed V and J ends, which lost 4 bases and 4 bases, there was a span of 12 bases. The CDR3 totals 13 residues. The V gene's germline CDR1 is SGHDT and CDR2 YYEEEE. The chain's CDR3 is CASSMGHVYEQYF. The CDR3 DNA is TGTGCCAGCAGCATGGGACACGTATACGAGCAGTACTTC.

This sequence joins TRBV7-9 and TRBJ1-2, with TRBD1 matching over 8 bases. Germline V gives CDR1 SEHNR, CDR2 FQNEAQ (reference sequence). V was pared by 5 bases and J by 13 bases, with 6 bases of the junction left unmatched. The CDR3 is 11 residues long. Here the CDR3 DNA reads TGTGCCAGCAGCATAGGACAGGGTTGCACCTTC. Its protein is CASSIGQGCTF. Full variable domain (remainder filled in from reference TRBV7-9 and TRBJ1-2): DTGVSQNPRHKITKRGQNVTFRCDPISEHNRLYWYRQTLGQGPEFLTYFQNEAQLEKSRLLSDRFSAERPKGSFSTLEIQRTEQGDSAMYLCASSIGQGCTFGSGTRLTVV.

This clone occurred a few times. The rearrangement uses TRBV19 and TRBJ2-3; 8 nucleotides line up with TRBD2. Germline V gene data show CDR1 as LNHDA and CDR2 as SQIVND (reference sequence). The CDR3 consists of 15 residues. J was trimmed by 5 bases and V by 1 base; bases with no gene match: 5. CDR3 loop: CASSIGLTSEDTQYF. CDR3 nucleotide sequence: TGTGCCAGTAGTATAGGGCTGACTAGCGAAGATACGCAGTATTTT.

This clone has a handful of counts. The gene calls are TRBV6-6 and TRBJ1-5, with D hard to call. The CDR3 is 14 amino acids. The V end was cut by 4 bases, the J end by 7 bases, with 14 bases between. In germline, CDR1 is MNHNY, CDR2 SVGAGI (reference sequence). CDR3 in amino acids: CASSWRQRDQPQHF. The CDR3 DNA reads as TGTGCCAGCAGTTGGCGGCAACGAGACCAGCCCCAGCATTTT.

This clone was seen only a few times. V and J are TRBV15 and TRBJ2-7; possible D gene TRBD1, 5 bases. Trimming shortened V by 1 base and J by 2 bases, and 9 bases separated the two germline ends. The CDR3 sequence is 14 residues long. In germline, CDR1 is LNHNV, CDR2 YYDKDF (reference sequence). The CDR3 DNA is TGTGCCACCAGCAGAGTACAGGAACCCTACGAGCAGTACTTC. Translated: CATSRVQEPYEQYF.

CDR3 sequence: CASSQTDSREPQHF. The CDR3, as DNA: TGCGCCAGCAGCCAGACAGATTCGAGAGAGCCCCAGCATTTT. The chain has TRBV4-1 and TRBJ1-5; D might be TRBD1 (5 bases). The CDR3 has 14 residues. Trimming removed 3 bases from V and 8 bases from J, with 14 bases in between. Per the germline V gene, CDR1 is MGHRA and CDR2 is YSYEKL.

This clone was picked up a small number of times. This chain joins TRBV7-9 and TRBJ2-1; 12 positions match TRBD2. V dropped 3 bases and J dropped 4; count of bases not matched to a gene: 4. This CDR3 is 16 amino acids long. CDR1 is SEHNR, CDR2 FQNEAQ, per germline (reference sequence). The CDR3 bases are TGTGCCAGCAGCTTCCCTAGCGGGGGGGCATACAATGAGCAGTTCTTC. Translation gives CASSFPSGGAYNEQFF.